These 22 T cell receptor beta chains originate from one sample sequenced in a study of blood T cells in healthy people across ages (dated by TCRdb to the mid-2010s). Libraries were made using 5' RACE. TCRdb names Illumina HiSeq 2500 as the instrument used. A second roughly 6 to 11 cycle PCR used a sample-barcoded 5' primer and a J-beta primer mix. TCRdb cleaned the public reads at Q25 with fastp, built clones with MiXCR and kept in-frame beta chains. Entries that share a CDR3 protein sequence are merged under the most common genes and DNA. Across this sample there are 850,000 to 1,000,000 distinct CDR3 sequences, with about 53% seen only once. 20% to 25% of the sample is taken by the ten largest. Sequencing was carried out using blood. These receptors were obtained from a woman aged 55-69 years in good health.

The chain is built from TRBV20-1 and TRBJ1-6; weak D call: TRBD1 (6 bases). V was clipped by 0 bases and J by 10 bases, with 19 bases between them. The CDR3 has 16 residues. Germline V gene data show CDR1 as DFQATT and CDR2 as SNEGSKA (reference sequence). The CDR3 coding sequence is TGCAGTGCTAGAGATCTGTGGGGCCAGGGGTTATCACCCCTCCACTTT. Translated: CSARDLWGQGLSPLHF.

This chain connects TRBV4-1 to TRBJ2-1, with D possibly being TRBD2 (7 bases). CDR1 is MGHRA and CDR2 is YSYEKL in the germline V gene. The CDR3 consists of 15 residues. Trimming shortened V by 1 base and J by 5 bases, and 12 bases separated the two germline ends. CDR3 sequence: CASSQGRGTNNEQFF. In nucleotides, the CDR3 is TGCGCCAGCAGCCAAGGAAGGGGGACTAACAATGAGCAGTTCTTC.

This clonotype appeared a few times. The gene calls are TRBV5-1 and TRBJ2-6; tentatively, D is TRBD1 (6 bases). Trimming cost V 4 bases and J 1 base, with 18 bases left between them. Germline V CDR1 and CDR2: SGHRS, YFSETQ. The CDR3 extends over 18 amino acids. CDR3 nucleotide sequence: TGCGCCAGCAGCCCTACAGGGACCGGCTTTTCTGGGGCCAACGTCCTGACTTTC. Amino acids: CASSPTGTGFSGANVLTF.

This clonotype was detected a few times. This chain connects TRBV20-1 to TRBJ2-7; D is undetermined. CDR1 DFQATT and CDR2 SNEGSKA come from the germline V gene (reference sequence). The CDR3 spans 11 residues. V dropped 6 bases and J dropped 2 bases, with 8 bases sitting between them. CDR3 DNA sequence: TGCAGTGCAACCGGGCCCTACGAGCAGTACTTC. The encoded protein is CSATGPYEQYF.

The chain links TRBV20-1 to TRBJ2-3, with D perhaps TRBD2 (5 bases). Trimming pared 6 bases from V and 4 bases from J, leaving 20 bases between. Germline CDR1 reads DFQATT; CDR2 reads SNEGSKA (reference sequence). The CDR3 spans 15 residues. The CDR3 spells CSAPPGRSGADTQYF. CDR3 in DNA: TGCAGTGCCCCCCCGGGAAGGTCAGGAGCAGATACGCAGTATTTT.

This chain connects TRBV3-1 to TRBJ2-1, with D possibly TRBD2 on 6 matching bases. V dropped 1 base and J dropped 5 bases, with 12 bases sitting between them. The CDR3 is made up of 15 amino acids. Germline-derived CDR1 and CDR2 are LGHDT and YNNKEL (reference sequence). CDR3 loop: CASSQGLVSNNEQFF. DNA of the CDR3: TGTGCCAGCAGCCAAGGACTAGTGAGTAACAATGAGCAGTTCTTC.

As concerns this clonotype: Sequence at one end of the junction differs from germline and may be a read error. The chain couples TRBV19 to TRBJ2-3; no reliable D call. CDR1 and CDR2 from the germline V gene are LNHDA and SQIVND (reference sequence). The CDR3 covers 15 residues. CDR3 DNA sequence: TGTGCCAATAGTATTCGGTCAGTTAGTATAGATACGCAGTATTTT. Translated: CANSIRSVSIDTQYF.

This chain uses TRBV5-4 with TRBJ2-3; TRBD1 agrees at 9 bases. J gave up 5 bases and V 3 bases, and 4 bases lay outside the gene matches. Germline V gene lookup returns CDR1 SGHNT and CDR2 YYREEE (reference sequence). The CDR3 is 14 amino acids. The CDR3 sequence is CASSSPGQGDTQYF. In DNA, the CDR3 is TGTGCCAGCAGCTCGCCGGGACAGGGAGATACGCAGTATTTT. The variable domain in full, completed from reference TRBV5-4 and TRBJ2-3, reads ETGVTQSPTHLIKTRGQQVTLRCSSQSGHNTVSWYQQALGQGPQFIFQYYREEENGRGNFPPRFSGLQFPNYSSELNVNALELDDSALYLCASSSPGQGDTQYFGPGTRLTVL.

V gene TRBV18 combines with J gene TRBJ2-5; D not certain. V was shortened by 7 bases and J by 5 bases, with 11 bases between the two germline ends. The CDR3 consists of 12 residues. Germline CDR1 is KGHSH and CDR2 is LQKENI. The CDR3 sequence: CASLRTGETQYF. In DNA, the CDR3 is TGTGCCAGCTTGAGAACTGGGGAGACCCAGTACTTC.

The chain recombines TRBV4-1 with TRBJ2-3; no definite D call. V was shortened by 3 bases and J by 5 bases, with 9 bases between the two germline ends. CDR1 and CDR2 (germline): MGHRA, YSYEKL. CDR3 length equals 13 residues. The CDR3, as DNA: TGCGCCAGCAGCCATGAAGCAGTAGATACGCAGTATTTT. Its protein product is CASSHEAVDTQYF.

Only one count was recorded for this clonotype. V usage is TRBV6-5 and J usage is TRBJ1-4; D remains ambiguous. CDR1 is MNHEY and CDR2 is SVGAGI in the germline V gene. This CDR3 has 14 residues. Trimming left V 6 bases short and J 0 bases short, with 8 bases between. The DNA for the CDR3 is TGTGCCAGCAGGTACGGGGCAACTAATGAAAAACTGTTTTTT. This translates into CASRYGATNEKLFF.

The chain is built from TRBV6-6 and TRBJ2-4, with TRBD1 matching 10 bases. The J call is in doubt because the DNA end fits TRBJ2-7 better. CDR3 length equals 15 residues. Germline assignment: CDR1 MNHNY and CDR2 SVGAGI (reference sequence). CDR3 coding DNA: TGTGCCAGCAGTGACAGGACAGGGGGGTCCTACGAGCAGTACTTC. This encodes CASSDRTGGSYEQYF.

The chain couples TRBV16 to TRBJ2-5; D remains ambiguous. This CDR3 is built from 14 residues. The V gene's germline CDR1 is KGHSY and CDR2 FQNENV. The ends were cut back, 2 bases at V and 11 bases at J, with 18 bases in the middle. CDR3 sequence: CASSQQETNNEQYF. The DNA for the CDR3 is TGTGCCAGCAGCCAACAAGAGACCAATAATGAGCAGTACTTC.

The V gene is TRBV6-2 or TRBV6-3, the J gene TRBJ2-1; possible D gene TRBD2, 5 bases. CDR1 MNHEY and CDR2 SVGEGT come from the germline V gene. This CDR3 spans 15 amino acids. V was shortened by 0 bases and J by 7 bases, with 13 bases between the two germline ends. DNA for the CDR3: TGTGCCAGCAGTTACTCCACAGCGCGAGGGAATGAGCAGTTCTTC. Translated: CASSYSTARGNEQFF.

A note on this clonotype: The junction shows a germline mismatch at one end, possibly a read error. This chain joins TRBV27 and TRBJ2-7; D not resolved. Germline CDR1 MNHEY, CDR2 SMNVEV (reference sequence). This CDR3 contains 11 residues. CDR3: CACSLGYEQYF. The CDR3 nucleotides read TGTGCCTGCAGTTTAGGCTACGAGCAGTACTTC.

This clonotype was counted a single time. One junction end disagrees with the germline gene, perhaps due to a read error. This chain uses TRBV4-1 with TRBJ2-7, with 14 bases matching TRBD2. The CDR3 extends over 15 amino acids. CDR1 and CDR2 (germline): MGHRA, YSYEKL. This chain's CDR3 is CASSRGLAGGYERYF. The DNA of the CDR3 is TGCGCCAGCAGCCGAGGACTAGCGGGAGGCTACGAGCGGTACTTC.

This clonotype turned up a few times. V is TRBV6-2 or TRBV6-3 and J is TRBJ2-7; D may match TRBD1 or TRBD2 (5 bases each). The CDR3 spans 13 residues. Between the trimmed V and J ends, which lost 2 bases and 2 bases, there was a span of 7 bases. Germline loops: CDR1 MNHEY, CDR2 SVGEGT. CDR3 DNA sequence: TGTGCCAGCAGTTACGGGGGTCCCTACGAGCAGTACTTC. Protein sequence: CASSYGGPYEQYF.

This clonotype was counted many times. This rearrangement joins TRBV6-5 to TRBJ2-7, with 8 bases aligning to TRBD2. The germline V gene encodes CDR1 MNHEY and CDR2 SVGAGI. This CDR3 region has 15 residues. The trim removed 6 bases at V and 6 bases at J, leaving 13 bases unmatched. CDR3 bases: TGTGCCAGCAGAGAAACTAGCGGAAGTGGATCCGAGCAGTACTTC. Protein sequence: CASRETSGSGSEQYF.

The chain combines TRBV7-2 with TRBJ2-1; TRBD2 matches 10 bases. Per the germline V gene, CDR1 is SGHTA and CDR2 is FQGNSA. V shed 5 bases and J 12 bases; nucleotides not matched to a gene: 13. The CDR3 has 15 residues. The CDR3 is CASSGLTSGQFAQFF. The CDR3 DNA reads TGTGCCAGCAGCGGCCTGACTAGCGGGCAATTCGCGCAGTTCTTC.

This clonotype showed up just once. The chain employs TRBV5-5 and TRBJ2-7; possibly TRBD1 for D (6 bases). The CDR3 runs to 14 residues. Germline V CDR1 and CDR2: SGHKS, YYEKEE (reference sequence). V was shortened by 4 bases and J by 2 bases, with 13 bases between the two germline ends. CDR3 region: CASSPDSGTYEQYF. Written as DNA, the CDR3 is TGTGCCAGCAGCCCGGACAGCGGAACCTACGAGCAGTACTTC.

The rearrangement links TRBV2 to TRBJ2-7; D call uncertain. CDR3 size: 10 residues. The germline V gene has CDR1 SNHLY and CDR2 FYNNEI. Trimming left V 4 bases short and J 7 bases short, with 5 bases between. The CDR3 region is CASSGREQYF. CDR3 bases: TGTGCCAGCAGTGGAAGAGAGCAGTACTTC.

This clonotype was seen a handful of times. The chain recombines TRBV27 with TRBJ2-1; TRBD1 might be the D (6 bases). Germline CDR1 MNHEY, CDR2 SMNVEV (reference sequence). The CDR3 runs to 14 residues. V was trimmed by 1 base and J by 10 bases, leaving 14 bases between them. The CDR3 here is CASSLYWGTGEQFF. CDR3 in DNA: TGTGCCAGCAGTTTATATTGGGGAACAGGGGAGCAGTTCTTC.